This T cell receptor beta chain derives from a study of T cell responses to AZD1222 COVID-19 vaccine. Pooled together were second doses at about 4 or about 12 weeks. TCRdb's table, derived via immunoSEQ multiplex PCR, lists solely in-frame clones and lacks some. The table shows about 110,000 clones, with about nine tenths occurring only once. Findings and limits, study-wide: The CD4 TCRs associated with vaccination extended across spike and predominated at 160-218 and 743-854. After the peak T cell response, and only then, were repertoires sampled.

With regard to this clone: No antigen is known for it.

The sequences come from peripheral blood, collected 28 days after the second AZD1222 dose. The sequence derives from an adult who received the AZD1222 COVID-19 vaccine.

The CDR3 nucleotides are TGTGCCAGCAGTTACCCCGGGACAGCGGAGGAACTGTTTTTT. It specifies CASSYPGTAEELFF. The chain combines TRBV6-6 with TRBJ1-4; 7 bases agree with TRBD1. Germline trimming cut 2 bases from V and 12 bases from J; bases unmatched to any gene: 9. The CDR3 spans 14 residues. Germline V gene sequence: CDR1 MNHNY, CDR2 SVGAGI (reference sequence).